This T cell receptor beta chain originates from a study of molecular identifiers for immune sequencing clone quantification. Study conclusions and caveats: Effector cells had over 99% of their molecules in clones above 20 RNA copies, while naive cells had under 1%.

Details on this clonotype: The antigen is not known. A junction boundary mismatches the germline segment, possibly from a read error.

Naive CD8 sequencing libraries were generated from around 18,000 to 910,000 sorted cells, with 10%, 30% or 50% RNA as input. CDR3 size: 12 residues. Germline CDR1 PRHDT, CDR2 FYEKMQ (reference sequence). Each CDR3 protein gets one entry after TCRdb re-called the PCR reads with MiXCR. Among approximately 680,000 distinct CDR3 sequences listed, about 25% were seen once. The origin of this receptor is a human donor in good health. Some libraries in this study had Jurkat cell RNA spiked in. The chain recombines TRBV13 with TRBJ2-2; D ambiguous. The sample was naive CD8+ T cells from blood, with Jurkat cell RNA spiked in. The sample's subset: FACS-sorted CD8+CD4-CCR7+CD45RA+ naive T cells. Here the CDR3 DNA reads TGTGCCAACAGCGAGGTCCCCGGGGAGCTGTTTTTT. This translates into CANSEVPGELFF.